The present entry profiles one T cell receptor (beta chain) with its context. A read error may account for a junction end that differs from germline. The data belong to a study of blood T cell repertoires in COVID-19. Study at large: The origin of the acute and convalescent COVID-19 samples was the United States, Italy and Spain. Nucleic acid was either cDNA or gDNA, and it came from T cells, B-cell-depleted T cells, or PBMCs.

CDR3 size: 12 residues. The germline V gene has CDR1 SNHLY and CDR2 FYNNEI. As handled by the study authors: Nucleated cell counts were estimated from reference gene primer amplification. Method: immunoSEQ multiplex PCR; TCRdb's copy keeps in-frame clones and lacks some. Clone size and the V and J calls come from that table; the DNA yielded D and trimming. The profile shows more than 150,000 clones, 70% to 85% of them singletons. This TCR was recovered from a man aged 45-65 years who had recovered from COVID-19. Sequencing was performed on peripheral blood. This chain connects TRBV2 to TRBJ2-4, with unresolved D. DNA of the CDR3: TGTGCCAGCAGTGAAAGACCCCCGCCGAGCGCCTTC. Protein sequence: CASSERPPPSAF.